Here is one T cell receptor beta chain with its context. The data originate from a study of blood T cell repertoires in COVID-19. CDR1 and CDR2 from the germline V gene are MNHEY and SVGAGI. V lost 2 bases, J lost 7 bases, and 12 bases lay in between. This CDR3 region has 14 residues. TCRdb's table, derived via immunoSEQ multiplex PCR, lists solely in-frame clones and lacks some. The table shows 130,000 to 150,000 clones, with 70% to 90% occurring only once. The sequence came from a woman aged 40 to 50 with active or convalescent COVID-19. The chain recombines TRBV6-5 with TRBJ1-5; the D gene is possibly TRBD1 (6 bases). Sample: peripheral blood. Here the CDR3 DNA reads TGTGCCAGCAGTTACGGGGACAAAAGCCAGCCCCAGCATTTT. Amino acids: CASSYGDKSQPQHF.